One sample yielded the 12 T cell receptor beta chains listed below, sequenced in a study of CD8+ T cells in alopecia areata (dated by TCRdb to 2017 to 2018). The library relied on the immunoSEQ multiplex PCR assay. For TCR sequencing, RNA was extracted from every sample and reverse transcribed into cDNA to serve as template. TCRdb stores this immuneACCESS table with in-frame sequences only. Part of the clones is absent; in the studies checked, under half of the shortfall reflects unresolved V genes, and no reason is known for the rest. The sample table records some 150,000 clones; 65% to 75% of these occur just once. More than 9.5% of the sample comes from the top ten. Read against the paper, the sample's time point label means: baseline before oral tofacitinib. Sequencing was performed on CD8+ T cells sorted from blood, taken at week 0. The receptors derive from a human donor with alopecia areata.

The genes are TRBV30 and TRBJ1-5; D call uncertain. CDR1 and CDR2 from the germline V gene are GTSNPN and SVGIG (reference sequence). The CDR3 length is 14 residues. Trimming shortened V by 2 bases and J by 4 bases, and 12 bases separated the two germline ends. CDR3 sequence: CAWSIPRGNQPQHF. The CDR3 DNA sequence: TGTGCCTGGAGTATCCCACGAGGGAATCAGCCCCAGCATTTT.

The chain has TRBV29-1 and TRBJ1-5; D is undetermined. The CDR3 totals 13 residues. V was clipped by 3 bases and J by 0 bases, with 6 bases between them. Germline CDR1 and CDR2: SQVTM and ANQGSEA. CDR3 region: CSVDDGSNQPQHF. CDR3 DNA: TGCAGCGTTGATGATGGTAGCAATCAGCCCCAGCATTTT.

This clone was seen a few times. CDR3 loop: CSVDLTEEQFF. In DNA form, the CDR3 reads TGCAGCGTTGATCTGACGGAAGAGCAGTTCTTC. V gene TRBV29-1 combines with J gene TRBJ2-1; D is uncertain. V was trimmed by 3 bases and J by 10 bases, leaving 10 bases between them. CDR3 length equals 11 residues. Per germline, CDR1 SQVTM and CDR2 ANQGSEA.

The chain carries TRBV5-1 and TRBJ2-1, with 10 bases aligning to TRBD1. Germline V gene lookup returns CDR1 SGHRS and CDR2 YFSETQ. Unmatched junction bases numbered 2, after V lost 7 bases and J lost 1 base. This CDR3 region has 14 residues. CDR3 region: CASWGQGSYNEQFF. The DNA for the CDR3 is TGCGCCAGCTGGGGACAGGGGTCCTACAATGAGCAGTTCTTC. The full variable domain, with the rest looked up from reference TRBV5-1 and TRBJ2-1, is KAGVTQTPRYLIKTRGQQVTLSCSPISGHRSVSWYQQTPGQGLQFLFEYFSETQRNKGNFPGRFSGRQFSNSRSEMNVSTLELGDSALYLCASWGQGSYNEQFFGPGTRLTVL.

The genes are TRBV7-6 and TRBJ2-3; 12 bases fit TRBD1. This CDR3 region has 17 residues. Per the germline V gene, CDR1 is SGHVS and CDR2 is FNYEAQ. V shed 6 bases, J shed 4 bases, and the junction held 11 bases outside the gene matches. CDR3 coding DNA: TGTGCCAGCAGGCCGGGATCGGGACAGGGGGCCTCAGATACGCAGTATTTT. Protein: CASRPGSGQGASDTQYF.

This clone was recorded a few times. The chain employs TRBV6-5 and TRBJ2-6; a weak D match, TRBD1 (6 bases). Germline V gives CDR1 MNHEY, CDR2 SVGAGI. The CDR3 consists of 15 residues. V was trimmed by 6 bases and J by 2 bases, leaving 11 bases between them. DNA of the CDR3: TGTGCCAGCAGATCACAGGGCCCTGGGGCCAACGTCCTGACTTTC. It specifies CASRSQGPGANVLTF.

The J gene is TRBJ1-4, the V gene TRBV5-1; D unresolved. V lost 1 base and J lost 7, with 23 bases in between. The CDR3 is made up of 18 amino acids. Germline CDR1 SGHRS, CDR2 YFSETQ. As DNA, the CDR3 is TGCGCCAGCAGCTTGACGCCCGACCGGACCTCACTTGGTGAAAAACTGTTTTTT. Translated: CASSLTPDRTSLGEKLFF.

The chain employs TRBV7-2 and TRBJ2-3; D remains ambiguous. Germline loops: CDR1 SGHTA, CDR2 FQGNSA. There are 12 residues in the CDR3. V lost 5 bases and J 2 bases, leaving 5 bases between the germline ends. The CDR3 loop is CASSHNTDTQYF. The CDR3 DNA follows: TGTGCCAGCAGCCATAACACAGATACGCAGTATTTT.

The chain couples TRBV30 to TRBJ1-6, with unresolved D. The CDR3 loop spans 12 amino acids. The germline V gene encodes CDR1 GTSNPN and CDR2 SVGIG (reference sequence). The V and J ends lost 4 bases and 3 bases respectively, with 4 bases between them. This CDR3 is CAWNLYNSPLHF. Here the CDR3 DNA reads TGTGCCTGGAACCTCTATAATTCACCCCTCCACTTT.

As for this clone: The junction does not match germline at one end; this may be a read error. This CDR3 is also generated by other DNA sequences in the sample. The V and J genes are TRBV29-1 and TRBJ1-2; 9 nucleotides agree with TRBD1. The V gene's germline CDR1 is SQVTM and CDR2 ANQGSEA. The CDR3 runs 12 residues. The CDR3 loop is CSVEGQGSGYTF. The CDR3 DNA follows: TGCAGCGTCGAAGGACAGGGGTCGGGCTACACCTTC.

This clone was detected only a few times. This chain links TRBV2 with TRBJ1-1, with TRBD1 matching 9 bases. The CDR3 sequence is 14 residues long. Germline V gene data show CDR1 as SNHLY and CDR2 as FYNNEI. Losses at the gene ends were 6 bases for V and 4 bases for J; bases not matched to a gene: 6. For the CDR3, the DNA is TGTGCCAGCAGCCCGGGACAGGGAAGCACTGAAGCTTTCTTT. Protein sequence: CASSPGQGSTEAFF.

This sequence joins TRBV25-1 and TRBJ2-7, with 7 bases fitting TRBD2. Losses at the gene ends were 5 bases for V and 6 bases for J; bases not matched to a gene: 16. Germline-derived CDR1 and CDR2 are MGHDK and SYGVNS. The CDR3 is 16 amino acids. The CDR3 here is CASSLGGTGRLREQYF. The CDR3 nucleotides read TGTGCCAGCAGTTTGGGGGGGACGGGAAGGCTGCGCGAGCAGTACTTC.